The rows below give T cell receptor beta chains drawn from one sample of a study of OX40 agonist ivuxolimab in advanced cancers. Sequencing was performed with immunoSEQ multiplex PCR; in TCRdb, only in-frame clones are kept and a portion is missing. Of 55,000 to 80,000 clones detected, over 75% appear once; the ten largest clones hold roughly 5%. Material: CD4+ or CD8+ T cells sorted from blood, obtained in a trial of the OX40 agonist ivuxolimab. These receptor sequences come from an adult with an advanced solid tumor such as melanoma, head and neck, liver or kidney cancer. CDR3s leave out the opening cysteine and the closing phenylalanine or tryptophan. Not every row has a clone size; where given, it reads once, few, many or a size class.

abundance	v_gene	CDR3aa
-	TRBV10-2	ASRTGGAKTQY
-	TRBV11-3	ASSLDAGDEQF
-	TRBV5-4	ASSIRQGGDEKLF
-	TRBV2	ASSAAGLYGYT
once	TRBV18	ASSGGTEAF
-	TRBV7-8	ASSHPGTGELF
-	TRBV5-1	ASSLRGEGDQPQH
-	TRBV7-2	ASRSTISVWANTEAF
-	TRBV30	AWSQGGPQH
-	TRBV7-8	ASSIDRGGNTIY
-	TRBV4-2	ASSPPDRLSGNTIY
few	TRBV6-5	ASSPDRDQPQH
-	TRBV28	ASDSSNQPQH
-	TRBV9	ASSVDRTSGSADTQY
-	TRBV4-3	ASSYGQGAYNEQF
-	TRBV11-3	ASSLDGGRADNEQF
-	TRBV6-5	ASSSASRRTDTQY
-	TRBV30	AWSVTRLLAGGLEAGETQY
-	TRBV4-2	ASSQAFIQY
once	TRBV7-9	ASSGVEGSSYNSPLH
-	TRBV6-5	ASSLIGGKYEQY
-	TRBV4-3	ASSQVGGTYNEQF
-	TRBV27	ASSWAVGYEQY
-	TRBV6-5	ASTATGRETQY
few	TRBV28	ATDRTTDTQY
-	TRBV11-3	ASSMDNSLSSYNEQF
-	TRBV18	ASSPRGDEKLF
few	TRBV7-3	ASSLREGEKLF
-	TRBV9	ASSPGQLSAGGRSGETQY
-	TRBV7-2	ASSPQGGTSTDTQY
-	TRBV21-1	ASSKATGGEQY
-	TRBV7-6	ASSLAGTDLVEQY
few	TRBV2	ASNLDGYQPQH
-	TRBV5-8	AGGRDRYNEQF
-	TRBV5-8	ASSGQGDYGYT
-	TRBV6-1	ASSWRADQETQY
-	TRBV2	ASSGQTYNSPLH
-	TRBV30	AWSISLRGEQY
-	TRBV15	ATSRVGGRGETQY
-	TRBV18	ASSPKLPVYEQY
-	TRBV5-1	ASSLHGTGGDEQF
-	TRBV6-6	ASSYSGGNYGYT
-	TRBV6-5	ASSYLGLVEETQY
-	TRBV7-9	ASSLKFRDYRNTEAF
-	TRBV29-1	SVARDTDTQY
-	TRBV10-2	ASIEGDHSGNTIY
-	TRBV18	ASSRGLPAPDTQY
-	TRBV19	ASSIWGTGRTDTQY
-	TRBV18	ASSRGLAAVGDTQY
-	TRBV7-9	ASSPALGEPENTEAF
-	TRBV9	ASSPAGTGGNEQY
-	TRBV28	ASSERGVRPNEQF
-	TRBV2	ASSPVLREGGNEQF
-	TRBV7-2	ASSSRTSGGVGPDTQY
-	TRBV6-6	ASSYTALEAF